These 17 T cell receptor beta chains came from one sample sequenced in a study of tumor-infiltrating lymphocytes in primary liver carcinoma. Germline DNA was also extracted, with blood RNA taken from unsorted whole blood. Starting material of around 460 ng total RNA yielded TCR beta cDNA via a constant-region primer. Slightly modified ARM-PCR with three nested multiplex PCR rounds yielded TCR beta libraries. TRBV1-TRBV30 forward primers paired with a C-beta reverse primer drove the first two PCR rounds, around 10 cycles each. One entry per CDR3 protein, called by TCRdb with MiXCR from the multiplex PCR reads. The repertoire holds almost 200,000 distinct CDR3 sequences, with roughly 61% as singletons. What was sequenced was peripheral blood. The origin of the receptors is a woman aged 60-70 years with primary liver carcinoma and hepatitis B virus infection.

About this clonotype itself: This is likely a read error, given that the CDR3 carries no conserved phenylalanine or tryptophan at its end. This chain links TRBV5-1 with TRBJ2-7; 8 positions agree with TRBD1. The CDR3 is 14 amino acids. V lost 1 base, J lost 5 bases, and 5 bases stayed unmatched. The germline V gene encodes CDR1 SGHRS and CDR2 YFSETQ. CDR3 amino acids: CASSLYQGANEQYI. In DNA form, the CDR3 reads TGCGCCAGCAGCTTGTATCAGGGGGCCAACGAGCAGTACATC.

As regards this clonotype: The conserved closing phenylalanine or tryptophan is absent in this CDR3, likely reflecting a read error. The gene calls are TRBV6-5 and TRBJ1-1; unclear D gene. The CDR3 contains 14 residues. CDR1 and CDR2 from the germline V gene are MNHEY and SVGAGI. Deletions cut 5 bases from V and 10 bases from J, with 20 bases between. The DNA of the CDR3 is TGTGCCAGCAGTCGCCTTACCCGACAAGGCACAGCTTTCTTA. This gives the protein CASSRLTRQGTAFL.

About this clonotype itself: This may stem from a read error, because a much larger clone lies one nucleotide away. The chain is built from TRBV6-1 and TRBJ1-3; D may be TRBD1 (5 bases). CDR1 is MNHNS and CDR2 is SASEGT in the germline V gene. This CDR3 spans 15 amino acids. The CDR3 reads CASSEEDSTGDTIYF. CDR3 nucleotide sequence: TGTGCCAGCAGTGAAGAAGACAGCACTGGAGACACCATATATTTT.

This chain uses TRBV28 with TRBJ2-1, with D maybe TRBD2 (5 bases). The length of the CDR3 is 15 residues. Germline assignment: CDR1 MDHEN and CDR2 SYDVKM. V shed 2 bases and J shed 5 bases, with 13 bases lying between them. The CDR3 nucleotides read TGTGCCAGCAGTTTAGGTACCCGGGGTCACAATGAGCAGTTCTTC. Protein sequence: CASSLGTRGHNEQFF.

Concerning this clonotype: A much larger clone differs by one base, so this may be a read error. The rearrangement links TRBV12-3 or TRBV12-4 to TRBJ1-3, with TRBD1 matching 10 bases. Losses at the gene ends were 8 bases for V and 2 bases for J; bases not matched to a gene: 15. The CDR3 runs 18 residues. The CDR3 loop is CASGSFFGTGVPGNTIYF. The CDR3 region has the DNA TGTGCCAGCGGTTCGTTTTTCGGGACAGGGGTTCCTGGAAACACCATATATTTT.

This chain uses TRBV7-2 with TRBJ2-7; D possibly corresponds to TRBD1 (6 bases). With 5 bases removed from V and 0 bases from J, the gap between germline ends came to 11 bases. CDR3 length: 14 residues. Germline loops: CDR1 SGHTA, CDR2 FQGNSA. The CDR3 region has the DNA TGTGCCAGCAGCCCCCAAGGGGGCTCCTACGAGCAGTACTTC. It is translated as CASSPQGGSYEQYF.

A remark on this clonotype: At one end the junction does not follow the germline gene, possibly because of a read error. This chain joins TRBV5-1 and TRBJ1-2, with 7 bases fitting TRBD1. CDR3 length: 13 amino acids. Germline CDR1 and CDR2: SGHRS and YFSETQ. The CDR3 reads CACSLEGASGYTF. CDR3 bases: TGTGCCTGCAGCTTGGAGGGGGCCAGTGGCTACACCTTC.

This rearrangement joins TRBV4-2 to TRBJ2-1; 12 positions match TRBD2. The germline V gene has CDR1 LGHNA and CDR2 YNFKEQ. This CDR3 is 16 amino acids long. The trim removed 4 bases at V and 7 bases at J, leaving 8 bases unmatched. CDR3 sequence reads: CASSRVGTSGYNEQFF. The CDR3 DNA reads TGTGCCAGCAGCCGGGTTGGGACTAGCGGGTATAATGAGCAGTTCTTC.

For this clonotype: In this CDR3 the conserved last residue, phenylalanine or tryptophan, is missing, so a read error is likely. This sequence joins TRBV5-4 and TRBJ1-4; the match to TRBD1 covers 7 bases. Germline-derived CDR1 and CDR2 are SGHNT and YYREEE (reference sequence). The CDR3 runs to 15 residues. The CDR3 coding sequence is TGTGCCAGCAGCGGTTCCGGGACAGTTAATGAGAAACTGTTTCTT. Protein product: CASSGSGTVNEKLFL.

As regards this clonotype: Being one base from a much bigger clone, this may be a read error. This CDR3 reads CVSRTTGSYEQYF. The CDR3 DNA reads TGTGTCAGCAGGACGACAGGGTCCTACGAGCAGTACTTC. V usage is TRBV12-3 or TRBV12-4 and J usage is TRBJ2-7; 7 bases are shared with TRBD1. The CDR3 has 13 residues.

The rearrangement joins TRBV11-2 to TRBJ2-3; no definite D call. The V gene's germline CDR1 is SGHAT and CDR2 FQNNGV. CDR3 length equals 13 residues. Written as DNA, the CDR3 is TGTGACTGGGTGGGAAGATTGGGGGATACGCAGTATTTT. Residues: CDWVGRLGDTQYF.

The rearrangement links TRBV29-1 to TRBJ1-1; 10 nucleotides align to TRBD1. Germline V lookup: CDR1 SQVTM, CDR2 ANQGSEA. The V and J ends lost 6 bases and 3 bases, in that order; junction bases with no gene match: 7. The CDR3 loop spans 14 amino acids. For the CDR3, the DNA is TGCAGCGTACCCGCAGGGACAGGGGACACTGAAGCTTTCTTT. It specifies CSVPAGTGDTEAFF.

Concerning this clonotype itself: One end of the junction does not line up with germline, which may come from a read error. This chain uses TRBV11-2 with TRBJ2-5; D is undetermined. The CDR3 spans 15 residues. The germline V gene has CDR1 SGHAT and CDR2 FQNNGV. The CDR3 DNA follows: TGTGCCAGCAACTTAATCCGGCGGATCCAAGAGACCCAGTACTTC. It yields the protein CASNLIRRIQETQYF.

Comments on this clonotype: A read error is possible here, since a much larger clone lies one base away. The chain employs TRBV10-3 and TRBJ2-1; D is ambiguous. The CDR3 contains 13 residues. From germline, CDR1 is ENHRY and CDR2 SYGVKD. The CDR3 DNA reads TGTGCCATCAGTGCGGAGTCCTACAATGGGCAGTTCTTC. Translating it yields CAISAESYNGQFF.

This clonotype was recorded once. A much bigger clone sits one base away, suggesting this may be a read error. The rearrangement uses TRBV6-5 and TRBJ1-5; possible D gene TRBD1, 5 bases. Per the germline V gene, CDR1 is MNHEY and CDR2 is SVGAGI. CDR3 length: 13 amino acids. The DNA of the CDR3 is TGTGCCAGCAGTTATGGGGCGTATCAGTCCCAGCATTTT. Its translation: CASSYGAYQSQHF.

Comments on this clonotype: This may be a read error: a much more frequent sequence differs by one nucleotide. V gene TRBV5-6 combines with J gene TRBJ1-1; D uncertain. Germline V gene sequence: CDR1 SGHDT, CDR2 YYEEEE. The CDR3 is made up of 13 amino acids. The CDR3 nucleotides are TGTGCCAGCAGCTTTAGGCCCAACACTGAAGCTTCCTTT. Its protein product is CASSFRPNTEASF.

The V and J genes are TRBV5-1 and TRBJ2-1; 8 positions match TRBD2. Germline-derived CDR1 and CDR2 are SGHRS and YFSETQ. The CDR3 has 16 amino acids. V trimming: 4 bases; J trimming: 9 bases; junction bases outside the gene matches: 15. The CDR3 bases are TGCGCCAGCAGCCCCCGGGGAGCGGGAGCAGGAGGTGAGCAGTTCTTC. It specifies CASSPRGAGAGGEQFF. Complete variable domain (other parts from reference TRBV5-1 and TRBJ2-1): KAGVTQTPRYLIKTRGQQVTLSCSPISGHRSVSWYQQTPGQGLQFLFEYFSETQRNKGNFPGRFSGRQFSNSRSEMNVSTLELGDSALYLCASSPRGAGAGGEQFFGPGTRLTVL.